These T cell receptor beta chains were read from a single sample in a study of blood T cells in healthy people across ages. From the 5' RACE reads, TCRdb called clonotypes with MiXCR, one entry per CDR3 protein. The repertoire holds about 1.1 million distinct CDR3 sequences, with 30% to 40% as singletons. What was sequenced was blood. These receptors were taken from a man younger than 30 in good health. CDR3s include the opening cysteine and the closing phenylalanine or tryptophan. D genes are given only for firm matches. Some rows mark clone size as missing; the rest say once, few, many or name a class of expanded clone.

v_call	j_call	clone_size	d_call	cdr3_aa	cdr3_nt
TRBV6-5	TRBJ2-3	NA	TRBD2	CASSTPGGESTDTQYF	TGTGCCAGCAGTACTCCTGGGGGGGAGTCCACAGATACGCAGTATTTT
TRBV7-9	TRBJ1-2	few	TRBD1	CASSHPSRGQRGYTF	TGTGCCAGCAGCCACCCTTCGAGGGGACAGCGGGGCTACACCTTC
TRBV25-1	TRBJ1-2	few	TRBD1	CASSDTVDRVGGYTF	TGTGCCAGCAGTGATACGGTGGACAGGGTCGGTGGCTACACCTTC
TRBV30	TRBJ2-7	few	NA	CAWSVGGGGYNEQYF	TGTGCCTGGAGTGTTGGGGGTGGGGGATACAATGAGCAGTACTTC
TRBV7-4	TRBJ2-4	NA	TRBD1	CASSFRDRAHIQYF	TGTGCCAGCAGCTTCCGGGACAGGGCGCACATTCAGTACTTC
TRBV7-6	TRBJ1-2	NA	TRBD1	CASSFRTGGDYDYTF	TGTGCCAGCAGCTTTCGGACAGGGGGAGACTATGACTACACCTTC
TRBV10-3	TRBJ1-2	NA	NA	CAISDTAYGYTF	TGTGCCATCAGTGATACAGCGTATGGCTACACCTTC
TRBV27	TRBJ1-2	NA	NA	CASSFRRAAHYGYTF	TGTGCCAGCAGTTTTCGCAGGGCCGCCCACTATGGCTACACCTTC
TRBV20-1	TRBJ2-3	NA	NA	CSARGGSGTDTPYF	TGCAGTGCTAGAGGGGGTAGCGGGACAGATACGCCGTATTTT
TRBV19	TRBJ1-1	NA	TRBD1	CASRKRGGGLDTEAFF	TGTGCCAGTAGGAAAAGGGGAGGGGGCCTGGACACTGAAGCTTTCTTT
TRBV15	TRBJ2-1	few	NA	CATSRVPTNNEQFF	TGTGCCACCAGCAGAGTTCCGACGAACAATGAGCAGTTCTTC
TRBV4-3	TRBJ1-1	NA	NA	CASREGKHTEAFF	TGCGCCAGCAGAGAGGGTAAACACACTGAAGCTTTCTTT
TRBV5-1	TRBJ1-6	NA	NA	CASQEGQPNSPLHF	TGCGCCAGCCAAGAAGGACAGCCCAATTCACCCCTCCACTTT
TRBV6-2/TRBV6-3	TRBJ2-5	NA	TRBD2	CASSSPASGTYNEQYF	TGTGCCAGCAGTTCCCCGGCTAGCGGGACCTACAATGAGCAGTACTTC
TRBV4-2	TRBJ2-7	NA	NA	CASSPKWTAPQEQYF	TGTGCCAGCAGCCCGAAATGGACAGCCCCTCAGGAGCAGTACTTC
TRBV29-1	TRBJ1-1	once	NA	CSVEGRSMNTEAFF	TGCAGCGTTGAAGGACGGAGCATGAACACTGAAGCTTTCTTT
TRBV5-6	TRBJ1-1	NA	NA	CASSQGTAFKAFF	TGTGCCAGCAGCCAAGGGACTGCCTTTAAAGCTTTCTTT
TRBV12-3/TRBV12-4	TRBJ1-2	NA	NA	CVSRQGGRDGYTF	TGTGTCAGCAGACAAGGGGGGAGGGATGGCTACACCTTC
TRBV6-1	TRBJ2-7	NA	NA	CASSDPGIPSYEQYF	TGTGCCAGCAGTGACCCAGGGATCCCTAGCTACGAGCAGTACTTC
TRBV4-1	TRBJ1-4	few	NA	CASSQVPGTNEKLFF	TGCGCCAGCAGCCAAGTTCCCGGAACTAATGAAAAACTGTTTTTT
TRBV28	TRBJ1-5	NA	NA	CASSPVRPSNQPQHF	TGTGCCAGCAGTCCCGTCCGCCCGAGCAATCAGCCCCAGCATTTT
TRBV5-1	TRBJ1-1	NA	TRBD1	CASSFRGAAEAFF	TGCGCCAGCAGCTTCAGGGGGGCCGCTGAAGCTTTCTTT
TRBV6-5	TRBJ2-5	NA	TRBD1	CASSYSRDREYF	TGTGCCAGCAGTTACTCGAGGGACAGAGAGTACTTC
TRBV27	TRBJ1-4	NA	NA	CASSVGWNEKLFF	TGTGCCAGCAGTGTAGGATGGAATGAAAAACTGTTTTTT
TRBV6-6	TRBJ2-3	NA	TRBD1	CASTWTGGTDTQYF	TGTGCCAGCACCTGGACAGGGGGCACAGATACGCAGTATTTT
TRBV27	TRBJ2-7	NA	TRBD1	CASTPWTGPSSYNEQYF	TGTGCCAGCACTCCTTGGACAGGGCCGAGCTCCTACAATGAGCAGTACTTC
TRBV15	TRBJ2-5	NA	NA	CATSRDLDRDGNEQYF	TGTGCCACCAGCAGAGATCTTGATCGCGACGGCAATGAGCAGTACTTC
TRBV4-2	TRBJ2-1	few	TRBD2	CASSQNSGVSDEQFF	TGTGCCAGCAGCCAAAATAGCGGGGTATCGGATGAGCAGTTCTTC
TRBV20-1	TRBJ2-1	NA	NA	CSARPLNEQFF	TGCAGTGCTAGGCCCCTCAATGAGCAGTTCTTC
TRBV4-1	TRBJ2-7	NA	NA	CASSQDRTETSYEQYF	TGCGCCAGCAGCCAAGACCGGACAGAGACCTCCTACGAGCAGTACTTC
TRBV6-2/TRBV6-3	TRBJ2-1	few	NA	CASAVSSSYNEQFF	TGTGCCAGCGCCGTCTCCAGCTCCTACAATGAGCAGTTCTTC
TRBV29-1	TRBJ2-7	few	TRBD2	CSVVLASGALKQYF	TGCAGCGTTGTTCTGGCTAGCGGGGCCCTGAAGCAGTACTTC
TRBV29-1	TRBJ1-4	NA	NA	CSVEPGASSGLFF	TGCAGCGTTGAACCAGGGGCCAGTTCCGGGCTGTTTTTT
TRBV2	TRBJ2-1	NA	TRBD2	CASERRTRSGNEQFF	TGTGCCAGCGAAAGGAGGACTAGGTCTGGCAATGAGCAGTTCTTC
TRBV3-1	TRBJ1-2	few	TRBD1	CASRPPGTAPYGYTF	TGTGCCAGCCGTCCCCCCGGGACAGCACCTTATGGCTACACCTTC